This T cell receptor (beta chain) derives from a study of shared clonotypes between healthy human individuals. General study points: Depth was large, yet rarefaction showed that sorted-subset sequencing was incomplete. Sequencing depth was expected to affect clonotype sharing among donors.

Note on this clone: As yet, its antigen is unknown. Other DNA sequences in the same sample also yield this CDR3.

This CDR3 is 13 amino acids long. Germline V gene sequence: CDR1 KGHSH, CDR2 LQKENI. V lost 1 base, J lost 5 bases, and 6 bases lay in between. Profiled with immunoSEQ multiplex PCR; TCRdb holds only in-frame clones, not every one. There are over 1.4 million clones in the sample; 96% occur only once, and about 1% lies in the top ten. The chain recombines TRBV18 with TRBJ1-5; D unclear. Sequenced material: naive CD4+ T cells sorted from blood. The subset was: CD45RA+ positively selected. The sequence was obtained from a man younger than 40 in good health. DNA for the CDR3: TGTGCCAGCTCACCACTGGCAGATCAGCCCCAGCATTTT. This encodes CASSPLADQPQHF.